These 15 T cell receptor beta chains came from one sample sequenced in a study of post-analysis software for immune sequencing data. Whole-study findings and limits: Patients had higher frequencies than controls of about five TRBV segments, including TRBV5-6, TRBV5-1 and TRBV20-1.

Unique molecular identifiers featured in each of the TCR beta cDNA libraries. From the PCR reads, TCRdb called clonotypes with MiXCR, one entry per CDR3 protein. This table has approximately 440,000 distinct CDR3 sequences, roughly 45% appearing once. For these TCRs, the target antigens are not known. The source material was blood. The receptors were gathered from a girl under 18 with multiple sclerosis.

In its sample, this clonotype was seen a few times. V and J are TRBV20-1 and TRBJ2-5; 9 bases match TRBD2. With V trimmed by 3 bases and J by 2 bases, 10 bases remained unmatched. The CDR3 is 16 amino acids. Germline V gene lookup returns CDR1 DFQATT and CDR2 SNEGSKA (reference sequence). As DNA, the CDR3 is TGCAGTGCTAGTAGTCTAGCGGGACGAAGGCAAGAGACCCAGTACTTC. It translates to CSASSLAGRRQETQYF.

This sequence joins TRBV7-2 and TRBJ1-4; 7 positions agree with TRBD1. Germline V CDR1 and CDR2: SGHTA, FQGNSA. The CDR3 consists of 13 residues. V dropped 3 bases and J dropped 6; count of bases not matched to a gene: 1. CDR3 coding DNA: TGTGCCAGCAGCTTCGGGACAGATGAAAAACTGTTTTTT. Protein product: CASSFGTDEKLFF.

The chain has TRBV6-5 and TRBJ1-1, with 7 bases that match TRBD1. The germline CDR1 and CDR2 sequences are MNHEY and SVGAGI. This CDR3 region has 15 residues. V shed 4 bases and J 5 bases; nucleotides not matched to a gene: 10. CDR3: CASSLQGRPRTEAFF. The CDR3 coding sequence is TGTGCCAGCAGTTTACAGGGGCGGCCTAGGACTGAAGCTTTCTTT.

This clonotype has only a few counts. The J gene is TRBJ2-1, the V gene TRBV20-1; 8 bases line up with TRBD1. The CDR3 consists of 13 residues. Trimming cost V 6 bases and J 7 bases; bases outside gene matches: 8. From germline, CDR1 is DFQATT and CDR2 SNEGSKA (reference sequence). CDR3 in DNA: TGCAGTGCAACGGACAGGGTAGGGAATGAGCAGTTCTTC. Protein product: CSATDRVGNEQFF.

The chain joins TRBV7-6 to TRBJ2-7, with TRBD1 as a possible D gene (6 bases). There are 16 residues in the CDR3. V was trimmed by 4 bases and J by 1 base, leaving 17 bases between them. Per the germline V gene, CDR1 is SGHVS and CDR2 is FNYEAQ. The CDR3 DNA reads as TGTGCCAGCAGCTCCCGGGGACACCTAATTTCCTACGAGCAGTACTTC. Translating gives CASSSRGHLISYEQYF.

This clonotype turned up a few times. The chain recombines TRBV29-1 with TRBJ2-1; TRBD1 matches 10 bases. The CDR3 runs to 14 residues. With 7 bases clipped from V and 8 bases from J, the junction kept 11 bases outside the gene matches. Germline V gene lookup returns CDR1 SQVTM and CDR2 ANQGSEA. CDR3 sequence reads: CSATGTGEAHEQFF. The CDR3 DNA follows: TGCAGCGCAACCGGGACAGGGGAAGCACATGAGCAGTTCTTC.

In its sample, this clonotype was seen a few times. The chain recombines TRBV11-2 with TRBJ2-7; TRBD2 matches at 8 bases. Per the germline V gene, CDR1 is SGHAT and CDR2 is FQNNGV. The CDR3 is 15 residues long. Losses at the gene ends were 1 base for V and 4 bases for J; bases not matched to a gene: 6. Here the CDR3 reads CASSLVTGGPYEQYF. CDR3 DNA: TGTGCCAGCAGCTTAGTCACGGGAGGGCCGTACGAGCAGTACTTC.

The V call is TRBV20-1, the J call TRBJ2-3, with 10 bases aligning to TRBD2. There are 18 residues in the CDR3. The trim removed 4 bases at V and 8 bases at J, leaving 21 bases unmatched. The germline V gene encodes CDR1 DFQATT and CDR2 SNEGSKA (reference sequence). The CDR3 spells CSAILPNAGASGSGTQYF. The CDR3 nucleotides are TGCAGTGCTATACTCCCAAATGCCGGGGCTAGCGGGAGTGGTACGCAGTATTTT.

As concerns this clonotype: The CDR3 end shows no conserved phenylalanine or tryptophan, and so a read error is likely. The chain has TRBV28 and TRBJ1-2; possible D gene TRBD1, 5 bases. The CDR3 is made up of 14 amino acids. V was shortened by 5 bases and J by 0 bases, with 10 bases between the two germline ends. The germline gives CDR1 MDHEN, CDR2 SYDVKM. CDR3: CASSAGRPNYGYTC. Here the CDR3 DNA reads TGTGCCAGCAGTGCGGGACGACCTAACTATGGCTACACCTGC.

This clonotype has only a few counts. This chain links TRBV20-1 with TRBJ1-4; 8 positions match TRBD1. The length of the CDR3 is 15 residues. CDR1 is DFQATT, CDR2 SNEGSKA, per germline (reference sequence). Trimming removed 3 bases from V and 7 bases from J; junction bases left unmatched: 10. CDR3 nucleotides: TGCAGTGCTAGGCCCCTCAGGGGGCAGGGTGAAAAACTGTTTTTT. This encodes CSARPLRGQGEKLFF.

The chain uses TRBV5-5 and TRBJ2-7, with 9 positions matching TRBD1. The CDR3 is 16 amino acids. Trimming removed 5 bases from V and 2 bases from J; junction bases left unmatched: 11. Germline CDR1 SGHKS, CDR2 YYEKEE (reference sequence). The CDR3 DNA reads TGTGCCAGCAGGTGGACCGGGACAGGGTTAGCCTACGAGCAGTACTTC. Its protein product is CASRWTGTGLAYEQYF.

This clonotype has a handful of counts. The V and J genes are TRBV7-9 and TRBJ1-2, with 7 bases aligning to TRBD1. This CDR3 contains 14 residues. The V and J ends lost 5 bases and 2 bases, in that order; junction bases with no gene match: 5. Per germline, CDR1 SEHNR and CDR2 FQNEAQ (reference sequence). CDR3 protein: CASSEQGWNYGYTF. The CDR3 DNA reads TGTGCCAGCAGCGAACAGGGGTGGAACTATGGCTACACCTTC.

The rearrangement links TRBV10-2 to TRBJ1-2; D is undetermined. Trimming removed 0 bases from V and 0 bases from J, with 8 bases in between. CDR3 size: 15 residues. Looked up from germline, CDR1 is WSHSY and CDR2 is SAAADI. The CDR3 loop reads CASSESGIPNYGYTF. The CDR3 DNA reads as TGCGCCAGCAGTGAGTCGGGGATTCCTAACTATGGCTACACCTTC.

The rearrangement uses TRBV27 and TRBJ2-7; a possible D gene is TRBD2 (6 bases). The CDR3 covers 14 residues. The germline V gene has CDR1 MNHEY and CDR2 SMNVEV (reference sequence). V gave up 3 bases and J gave up 5 bases, with 14 bases separating them. CDR3 sequence reads: CASSFGGSKNEQYF. DNA of the CDR3: TGTGCCAGCAGTTTCGGGGGAAGCAAGAACGAGCAGTACTTC.

The chain joins TRBV20-1 to TRBJ2-1, with 7 bases lining up with TRBD2. V shed 6 bases, J shed 3 bases, and the junction held 11 bases outside the gene matches. The CDR3 extends over 15 amino acids. Germline values: CDR1 DFQATT, CDR2 SNEGSKA (reference sequence). The CDR3 DNA is TGCAGTGCCCACCTCCGGACTAGTGACTACAATGAGCAGTTCTTC. Its protein is CSAHLRTSDYNEQFF.